The rows below give T cell receptor beta chains drawn from one sample of a study of cytotoxic CD8 clonotypes in ibrutinib-treated CLL. Measured with immunoSEQ multiplex PCR; TCRdb has only the in-frame clones, and not every one. This sample has some 81,000 clones; roughly 77% occur once, and the top ten carry approximately 5.1%. This material consisted of PBMCs, taken after 12 months of ibrutinib treatment. Receptors originate from a human donor with chronic lymphocytic leukemia. The CDR3 runs from the conserved cysteine through the conserved F or W. D genes are given only for firm matches. Rows give clone size only sometimes, using once, few, many, or a class for an expanded clone.

.,.,TRBV10-3,TRBJ1-1,TGTGCCATCAAGGGAGATATGAACACTGAAGCTTTCTTT,CAIKGDMNTEAFF
.,.,TRBV18,TRBJ1-1,TGTGCCAGCTCCACCCTCACGGCTACTGAAGCTTTCTTT,CASSTLTATEAFF
.,.,TRBV18,TRBJ2-2,TGTGCCAGCTCACCATACGGCTGGGAAGGGGCCGGGGAGCTGTTTTTT,CASSPYGWEGAGELFF
.,.,TRBV7-9,TRBJ1-2,TGTGCCAGCAGCTTAGGGGGAAGCAAAACTACTAACTATGGCTACACCTTC,CASSLGGSKTTNYGYTF
TRBD2,many,TRBV18,TRBJ2-7,TGTGCCAGCTCACCACTCGGACCGCTCGCGGGAGGAGGCGAGCAGTACTTC,CASSPLGPLAGGGEQYF
.,.,TRBV18,TRBJ2-7,TGTGCCAGCTCACCGGCGGCAACCTCCTACGAGCAGTACTTC,CASSPAATSYEQYF
TRBD2,few,TRBV6-5,TRBJ2-5,TGTGCCAGCAGTTACGGGGGGGGGAACCAAGAGACCCAGTACTTC,CASSYGGGNQETQYF
.,.,TRBV7-2,TRBJ2-6,TGTGCCAGCAGCCCGGTGGGGACTGGGGCCAACGTCCTGACTTTC,CASSPVGTGANVLTF
.,.,TRBV7-9,TRBJ1-2,TGTGCCAGCAGCCCCCGTTGGGTTTCGTATGGCTACACCTTC,CASSPRWVSYGYTF
.,.,TRBV18,TRBJ2-3,TGTGCCAGCTCACCACGTGGGCGGGATACGCAGTATTTT,CASSPRGRDTQYF
.,.,TRBV11-2,TRBJ2-3,TGTGCCAGCAGCCCCCGGGCCACAGATACGCAGTATTTT,CASSPRATDTQYF
.,.,TRBV19,TRBJ2-4,TGTGCCAGTAGTATGGGCCAGGAGCTAAACATTCAGTACTTC,CASSMGQELNIQYF
.,.,TRBV5-1,TRBJ2-7,TGCGCCAGCAGCTTGTCGGGGCTAGAAGGAGAGCAGTACTTC,CASSLSGLEGEQYF
.,.,TRBV28,TRBJ1-2,TGTGCCAGCAGGTTAAGAGGTGGACCCGACGCCTATGGCTACACCTTC,CASRLRGGPDAYGYTF
TRBD1,.,TRBV7-9,TRBJ1-2,TGTGCCAGCAGCACCGGGACAGGGAATGGCTATGGCTACACCTTC,CASSTGTGNGYGYTF
.,.,TRBV19,TRBJ2-1,TGTGCCAGTAGTATCCCTACACCCTCCTACAATGAGCAGTTCTTC,CASSIPTPSYNEQFF
.,.,TRBV5-5,TRBJ1-2,TGTGCCAGCAGCTTGGAGCCTCCCTATGGCTACACCTTC,CASSLEPPYGYTF
.,.,TRBV9,TRBJ1-1,TGTGCCAGCAGCGTAGGTCCCAGGGAAGCTGAAGCTTTCTTT,CASSVGPREAEAFF
TRBD2,few,TRBV27,TRBJ2-7,TGTGCCAGCAGTTTTCGGCGGGAGCCCCTCGAGCAGTACTTC,CASSFRREPLEQYF
.,.,TRBV7-9,TRBJ1-2,TGTGCCTCCGGGGGCAGGGTGAGTGGCTACACCTTC,CASGGRVSGYTF
.,.,TRBV7-8,TRBJ2-5,TGTGCCAGCAGCTTAGTTTTCGGGGTTCCGACCCAGTACTTC,CASSLVFGVPTQYF
.,.,TRBV28,TRBJ1-2,TGTGCCAGCACCAGGACAGCTGGCTACACCTTC,CASTRTAGYTF
TRBD2,.,TRBV5-1,TRBJ2-5,TGCGCCAGCAGCCCCACGGCCGGAGCGGGGGGACAGACCCAGTACTTC,CASSPTAGAGGQTQYF
.,.,TRBV19,TRBJ2-6,TGTGCCAGTAGTATAGTCTCTGGGGCCAACGTCCTGACTTTC,CASSIVSGANVLTF
.,.,TRBV7-2,TRBJ2-3,TGTGCCAGCAGCTTAGGTGGGACTAGCACAGATACGCAGTATTTT,CASSLGGTSTDTQYF
TRBD1,.,TRBV5-1,TRBJ2-5,TGCGCCAGCAGCCCTGACAGGGGGCACGCGGAGACCCAGTACTTC,CASSPDRGHAETQYF
.,once,TRBV4-3,TRBJ2-5,TGCGCCAGCAGCCAAGAGGGGCTAGTAGGGGAGACCCAGTACTTC,CASSQEGLVGETQYF
.,once,TRBV28,TRBJ2-7,TGTGCCAGCAGCCAATCAGATGGGACATACGAGCAGTACTTC,CASSQSDGTYEQYF
.,few,TRBV10-3,TRBJ1-3,TGTGCCATCACCCCGACCCTGGGAAACACCATATATTTT,CAITPTLGNTIYF
TRBD1,.,TRBV7-9,TRBJ2-2,TGTGCCAGCAGCACATATTACGGGACAGGGGGCCCCGGGGAGCTGTTTTTT,CASSTYYGTGGPGELFF
TRBD2,.,TRBV5-4,TRBJ2-1,TGTGCCAGCACCAGCGGGGGCCCGTACAATGAGCAGTTCTTC,CASTSGGPYNEQFF
.,.,TRBV6-6,TRBJ2-7,TGTGCCAGCAGTGCCCGGCCTCCAGCACGGTACGAGCAGTACTTC,CASSARPPARYEQYF
TRBD1,few,TRBV7-2,TRBJ1-5,TGTGCCAGCGGACAGGGCACCAATCAGCCCCAGCATTTT,CASGQGTNQPQHF
TRBD2,.,TRBV10-2,TRBJ2-2,TGCGCCAGCAGTGACCTAGCGGGGGGTACCGGGGAGCTGTTTTTT,CASSDLAGGTGELFF
.,.,TRBV5-1,TRBJ1-2,TGCGCCAGCAGCCCAAGGTCCGGGACCAACCCTATGGGTGGCTACACCTTC,CASSPRSGTNPMGGYTF
.,.,TRBV7-7,TRBJ2-5,TGTGCCAGCAGCCGCAGGGGGGGCCAAGAGACCCAGTACTTC,CASSRRGGQETQYF
.,.,TRBV6-5,TRBJ1-1,TGTGCCAGCACCGCACCAGGGGACACTGAAGCTTTCTTT,CASTAPGDTEAFF
.,.,TRBV19,TRBJ1-1,TGTGCCAGTAGTATGGGGGGGCTGAACACTGAAGCTTTCTTT,CASSMGGLNTEAFF
.,few,TRBV27,TRBJ1-1,TGTGCCAGCAGTAGACTATGGGGAGGCACTGAAGCTTTCTTT,CASSRLWGGTEAFF
.,few,TRBV19,TRBJ1-3,TGTGCCAGTAGATACTCCCTCGCGGACACCATATATTTT,CASRYSLADTIYF
TRBD1,.,TRBV6-5,TRBJ2-5,TGTGCCAGCAGTTACTCGGGCAGGGGGCGGGAGACCCAGTACTTC,CASSYSGRGRETQYF
.,.,TRBV2,TRBJ2-3,TGTGCCAGCAGACCGGACGGAGATACGCAGTATTTT,CASRPDGDTQYF
TRBD1,.,TRBV25-1,TRBJ1-4,TGTGCCAGCAGTGAAGGTCAGGGGGCTGGGGAAAAACTGTTTTTT,CASSEGQGAGEKLFF
.,.,TRBV18,TRBJ2-5,TGTGCCAGCTCACCACGGACGTCCGGGGTCGGGGAGACCCAGTACTTC,CASSPRTSGVGETQYF
TRBD2,.,TRBV7-8,TRBJ2-7,TGTGCCAGCAGCTTACGGCAAACTAGCGGGGGCTTGCCGAGGTACGAGCAGTACTTC,CASSLRQTSGGLPRYEQYF
.,.,TRBV6-6,TRBJ1-3,TGTGCCAGCAGTTACTCGGCAGGGTCTGGAAACACCATATATTTT,CASSYSAGSGNTIYF
.,.,TRBV28,TRBJ1-1,TGTGCCAGCAGTCTAGGGGGGAACACTGAAGCTTTCTTT,CASSLGGNTEAFF
TRBD1,.,TRBV5-5,TRBJ2-3,TGTGCCAGCAGCACCGGACAGGCCCCTAGCACAGATACGCAGTATTTT,CASSTGQAPSTDTQYF
.,.,TRBV6-5,TRBJ2-7,TGTGCCAGCAGTTACCGGGGAAGCTCCTACGAGCAGTACTTC,CASSYRGSSYEQYF
.,.,TRBV25-1,TRBJ1-6,TGTGCCAGCGGCCCCGGGGCTGGTGGACCCCTCCACTTT,CASGPGAGGPLHF
.,.,TRBV7-2,TRBJ2-2,TGTGCCAGCAGCTGGGTTGGGGGCCCGGCCGGGGAGCTGTTTTTT,CASSWVGGPAGELFF
TRBD2,.,TRBV5-1,TRBJ2-2,TGCGCCAGCAGCTTGGGGGTTAGCGGGAGTGCCGGGGAGCTGTTTTTT,CASSLGVSGSAGELFF
.,many,TRBV27,TRBJ1-3,TGTGCCAGGAGAGGGCCGGACAGCTCTGGAAACACCATATATTTT,CARRGPDSSGNTIYF
.,few,TRBV19,TRBJ2-7,TGTGCCAGTAGTATTATGCCCATTGGAGACCCCTACGAGCAGTACTTC,CASSIMPIGDPYEQYF
.,.,TRBV6-5,TRBJ2-5,TGTGCCAGCGGGTTGGCAGGAGGTCGCAGGGAGACCCAGTACTTC,CASGLAGGRRETQYF
TRBD2,many,TRBV6-4,TRBJ2-1,TGTGCCAGCAGGGATAGAGCGGGAGGTCGGTGGAATGAGCAGTTCTTC,CASRDRAGGRWNEQFF
TRBD2,.,TRBV5-1,TRBJ2-2,TGCGCCAGCAGCCCCCCGGTAGCGGGAGGTGTCGGGGAGCTGTTTTTT,CASSPPVAGGVGELFF